Given below is one T cell receptor (beta chain) in context. With 5 bases removed from V and 7 bases from J, the gap between germline ends came to 15 bases. This CDR3 has 14 residues. Germline V gene sequence: CDR1 LNHDA, CDR2 SQIVND (reference sequence). These data come from a study of T cells in tuberculosis. Cells were sorted from thawed PBMC rested overnight and stained with GMM-loaded CD1B tetramer, viability dye and anti-CD3. CD1B tetramers were loaded with Rhodococcus equi-derived C32 glucose monomycolate. Sequencing was performed with immunoSEQ multiplex PCR; in TCRdb, only in-frame clones are kept and a portion is missing. The data contain tens of thousands of clones, roughly 88% of them seen just once; the ten biggest clones take up approximately 1.9%.

The receptor was isolated from an adult woman with latent tuberculosis. Sequenced material: CD1b-GMM tetramer-negative cells sorted from PBMCs. The chain joins TRBV19 to TRBJ2-1; a possible D gene is TRBD1 (5 bases). The CDR3 spells CASSLSGFGNEQFF. The CDR3 coding sequence is TGTGCCAGTAGTTTATCAGGGTTCGGAAATGAGCAGTTCTTC. The whole variable domain, remainder taken from reference TRBV19 and TRBJ2-1, is DGGITQSPKYLFRKEGQNVTLSCEQNLNHDAMYWYRQDPGQGLRLIYYSQIVNDFQKGDIAEGYSVSREKKESFPLTVTSAQKNPTAFYLCASSLSGFGNEQFFGPGTRLTVL.